This T cell receptor beta chain was recovered during a study of Ad26.COV2.S vaccination and SARS-CoV-2 variants. CDR3 length equals 15 residues. V dropped 0 bases and J dropped 1 base, with 10 bases sitting between them. The V gene's germline CDR1 is SGHNT and CDR2 YENEEA. The repertoire was sequenced with immunoSEQ multiplex PCR; TCRdb's copy has only in-frame clones and lacks some. The sample shows some 270,000 clones, about 83% of them seen only once. Treatment meaning: roughly 18 received Ad26.COV2.S at low or high dose, single or two shots; roughly five received placebo; per-sample allocation not given. Sample collection was performed on day 63 after the first vaccine or placebo injection.

Sample: peripheral blood, taken in a trial of Ad26.COV2.S vaccine versus placebo. The sequence was obtained from a person between 18 and 65 years old who received the Ad26.COV2.S COVID-19 vaccine or a placebo. The V call is TRBV11-3, the J call TRBJ2-7; D not resolved. CDR3 sequence (DNA): TGTGCCAGCAGCTTAGATGGGATCGGGTCCTACGAGCAGTACGTC. Protein: CASSLDGIGSYEQYV.